This T cell receptor (beta chain) was sequenced during a study of blood T cells in healthy people across ages. CDR1 and CDR2 from the germline V gene are SNHLY and FYNNEI. With V trimmed by 9 bases and J by 0 bases, 5 bases remained unmatched. CDR3 length: 14 residues. Notes on this clonotype: Antigen: not known.

Then a second PCR, running roughly 7 to 11 cycles, was carried out with a sample-barcoded 5' primer and a J-beta primer mix. TCRdb independently ran MiXCR on the 5' RACE reads; one entry per CDR3 protein. The sample records under 1,100,000 distinct CDR3 sequences, approximately 25% being singletons. Study-level results: Higher diversity and more naive CD4+ cells were features of long-lived donors, compared to aged donors.

This sample also appeared in a second study, on T cells of mothers and their children. That work contributes: Related mother-child pairs shared slightly more overlap than unrelated pairs, but the difference was non-significant.

This chain uses TRBV2 with TRBJ2-1; 7 positions match TRBD2. The receptor's source is a girl aged 2 to 10 in good health. The specimen sequenced was blood. As DNA, the CDR3 is TGTGCCAGGGGGCGGGAGAGCTCCTACAATGAGCAGTTCTTC. This translates into CARGRESSYNEQFF. The full variable domain, with the rest looked up from reference TRBV2 and TRBJ2-1, is EPEVTQTPSHQVTQMGQEVILRCVPISNHLYFYWYRQILGQKVEFLVSFYNNEISEKSEIFDDQFSVERPDGSNFTLKIRSTKLEDSAMYFCARGRESSYNEQFFGPGTRLTVL.